Given below is one T cell receptor beta chain in context. Sequencing was performed with immunoSEQ multiplex PCR; in TCRdb, only in-frame clones are kept and a portion is missing. The table shows more than 25,000 clones, with nearly 90% occurring only once. Specified treatment: preoperative locoregional IRX-2 cytokine immunotherapy. Patients received preoperative, locoregional IRX-2 cytokine immunotherapy in a phase Ib study. The data originate from a study of preoperative IRX-2 immunotherapy in early breast cancer. In germline, CDR1 is MRHNA, CDR2 SNTAGT. The CDR3 covers 15 residues. V gave up 4 bases and J gave up 9 bases; unmatched junction bases: 9.

The chain is built from TRBV6-4 and TRBJ2-1; 10 nucleotides line up with TRBD2. The TCR was taken from a human donor with breast cancer. Sampling took place from a patient treated with IRX-2 immunotherapy. CDR3 loop: CASSAGLAVGSEQFF. CDR3 nucleotides: TGTGCCAGCAGTGCTGGACTAGCGGTCGGTAGTGAGCAGTTCTTC.